The clone carrying this T cell receptor beta chain was seen ten or more times. V was pared by 3 bases and J by 8 bases, with 6 bases of the junction left unmatched. This CDR3 is 12 amino acids long. CDR1 is SQVTM, CDR2 ANQGSEA, per germline. The entry originates in a study of patients with pleural tuberculosis. TCRdb independently ran MiXCR on the reads; one entry per CDR3 protein. Of about 30,000 distinct CDR3 sequences in the sample, about a sixth were seen once. The sequenced material came from peripheral blood. The origin of this receptor is a human donor with pleural tuberculosis. J is TRBJ1-1 and V is TRBV29-1; the match to TRBD1 covers 7 bases. The CDR3 sequence is CSVDSDREEAFF. For the CDR3, the DNA is TGCAGCGTTGATAGTGACAGGGAGGAAGCTTTCTTT.